The 19 T cell receptor beta chains listed next were all sequenced from one sample in a study of early T cells in non-severe SARS-CoV-2 infection. TCRdb reprocessed the 5' RACE reads with MiXCR, giving one entry per CDR3 protein. The sample has approximately 46,000 distinct CDR3 sequences, about 23% seen once. The sample consisted of whole blood, taken at baseline. Receptors originate from an adult who was a healthcare worker with PCR-confirmed SARS-CoV-2 infection or an uninfected control (not recorded which).

The table lists this clonotype with a few counts. The rearrangement uses TRBV12-3 or TRBV12-4 and TRBJ1-3; no definite D call. V was shortened by 2 bases and J by 0 bases, with 11 bases between the two germline ends. The CDR3 loop spans 16 amino acids. The CDR3 region is CASSLNGGSSGNTIYF. CDR3 coding DNA: TGTGCCAGCAGTTTAAATGGAGGGAGCTCTGGAAACACCATATATTTT.

The gene calls are TRBV20-1 and TRBJ1-1, with D unclear. This CDR3 has 16 residues. Germline V gene sequence: CDR1 DFQATT, CDR2 SNEGSKA (reference sequence). Trimming removed 5 bases from V and 0 bases from J, with 19 bases in between. The CDR3 protein is CSADPGREFMNTEAFF. Written as DNA, the CDR3 is TGCAGTGCTGACCCTGGGCGGGAATTCATGAACACTGAAGCTTTCTTT.

Here the CDR3 DNA reads TGTGCCAGCAGTTACGGGGAGGGGGAGACCCAGTACTTC. Translation gives CASSYGEGETQYF. V usage is TRBV6-2 or TRBV6-3 and J usage is TRBJ2-5; 7 bases agree with TRBD2. Germline CDR1 reads MNHEY; CDR2 reads SVGEGT. Germline trimming cut 2 bases from V and 5 bases from J; bases unmatched to any gene: 2. The CDR3 spans 13 residues.

This clonotype was found once. The chain employs TRBV5-5 and TRBJ1-1; 8 nucleotides line up with TRBD1. Germline V gene data show CDR1 as SGHKS and CDR2 as YYEKEE (reference sequence). With 0 bases clipped from V and 3 bases from J, the junction kept 4 bases outside the gene matches. This CDR3 has 15 amino acids. The CDR3 loop reads CASSLAGGVYTEAFF. In DNA form, the CDR3 reads TGTGCCAGCAGCTTGGCAGGGGGCGTTTACACTGAAGCTTTCTTT.

This clonotype was recorded a few times. This sequence joins TRBV7-8 and TRBJ2-3; D call uncertain. V lost 5 bases and J 4 bases, leaving 7 bases between the germline ends. CDR3 length: 12 amino acids. CDR1 and CDR2 (germline): SGHVS, FQNEAQ. In DNA, the CDR3 is TGTGCCAGCAGCCAGCGCGCAGATACGCAGTATTTT. Its translation is CASSQRADTQYF.

Details on this clonotype: Since no conserved phenylalanine or tryptophan closes the CDR3, a read error is the likely cause. The chain carries TRBV11-2 and TRBJ2-7; D call uncertain. The CDR3 has 14 amino acids. The V gene lost 1 base and the J gene lost 3 bases, with 10 bases spanning the gap. Germline loops: CDR1 SGHAT, CDR2 FQNNGV. The CDR3 here is CASSLGPRIYEQYS. CDR3 coding DNA: TGTGCCAGCAGCTTAGGTCCCAGAATCTACGAGCAGTACTCC.

The genes are TRBV11-2 and TRBJ2-5; the D gene could be TRBD1 or TRBD2 (6 bases each). CDR3 length: 14 residues. The V end lost 4 bases, the J end lost 4 bases, and 13 bases lay between the germline ends. Germline-derived CDR1 and CDR2 are SGHAT and FQNNGV. This CDR3 reads CASSSRGVGETQYF. The CDR3 region has the DNA TGTGCCAGCAGCTCTAGGGGGGTCGGAGAGACCCAGTACTTC.

This clonotype was detected ten times or more. V gene TRBV7-9 combines with J gene TRBJ1-5; perhaps TRBD1 as D (5 bases). Germline-derived CDR1 and CDR2 are SEHNR and FQNEAQ (reference sequence). This CDR3 has 12 amino acids. V shed 7 bases and J shed 3 bases, with 7 bases lying between them. The CDR3 here is CASTQDNQPQHF. In nucleotides, the CDR3 is TGTGCCAGCACACAGGACAATCAGCCCCAGCATTTT.

The chain couples TRBV2 to TRBJ2-3; 10 positions match TRBD2. The CDR3 extends over 15 amino acids. In germline, CDR1 is SNHLY, CDR2 FYNNEI. With 4 bases clipped from V and 4 bases from J, the junction kept 5 bases outside the gene matches. The DNA for the CDR3 is TGTGCCAGCAGTGCTGTAGCGGGGGGACCAGATACGCAGTATTTT. Its translation: CASSAVAGGPDTQYF. The entire variable domain, with the rest obtained from reference TRBV2 and TRBJ2-3, is as follows: EPEVTQTPSHQVTQMGQEVILRCVPISNHLYFYWYRQILGQKVEFLVSFYNNEISEKSEIFDDQFSVERPDGSNFTLKIRSTKLEDSAMYFCASSAVAGGPDTQYFGPGTRLTVL.

Many counts were recorded for this clonotype. The chain joins TRBV9 to TRBJ2-3; 10 bases fit TRBD2. Germline loops: CDR1 SGDLS, CDR2 YYNGEE. Trimming cost V 1 base and J 2 bases; bases outside gene matches: 13. The CDR3 length is 19 residues. In DNA, the CDR3 is TGTGCCAGCAGCGTACCTAGCGGGGGATCTGTGTCATTCACAGATACGCAGTATTTT. Its translation is CASSVPSGGSVSFTDTQYF.

V gene TRBV10-2 combines with J gene TRBJ2-1; tentative D call: TRBD2 (6 bases). This CDR3 comprises 14 residues. From germline, CDR1 is WSHSY and CDR2 SAAADI. V was shortened by 5 bases and J by 6 bases, with 14 bases between the two germline ends. CDR3 nucleotides: TGCGCCAGCAGTCCACTAGCCCTTCCCAATGAGCAGTTCTTC. Its translation: CASSPLALPNEQFF.

The J gene is TRBJ1-4, the V gene TRBV6-5; 7 bases fit TRBD1. Germline CDR1 reads MNHEY; CDR2 reads SVGAGI. Trimming removed 6 bases from V and 7 bases from J; junction bases left unmatched: 11. The CDR3 consists of 15 residues. For the CDR3, the DNA is TGTGCCAGCAGCCCCGCACGACAGGGCGGTGAAAAACTGTTTTTT. It translates to CASSPARQGGEKLFF.

The chain is built from TRBV11-3 and TRBJ1-1, with D uncertain. This CDR3 comprises 15 residues. Germline V gene sequence: CDR1 SGHNT, CDR2 YENEEA. Trimming shortened V by 1 base and J by 1 base, and 10 bases separated the two germline ends. The CDR3 nucleotides read TGTGCCAGCAGCTTAGTCGGTCGGGAGAACACTGAAGCTTTCTTT. Residues: CASSLVGRENTEAFF.

In this sample, this clonotype turned up a few times. This CDR3 is CAISDRRISGANVLTF. The CDR3 DNA follows: TGTGCCATCAGTGACAGGAGAATCTCTGGGGCCAACGTCCTGACTTTC. This chain links TRBV10-3 with TRBJ2-6; no definite D call. This CDR3 is built from 16 residues. Germline V gene data show CDR1 as ENHRY and CDR2 as SYGVKD. Deletions cut 3 bases from V and 0 bases from J, with 9 bases between.

Note on this clonotype: The junction departs from germline at one end; a sequencing error may be responsible. The V call is TRBV7-7, the J call TRBJ2-1; D tentatively fits TRBD1 or TRBD2 (5 bases each). Germline V gene data show CDR1 as SSHAT and CDR2 as FNYEAQ (reference sequence). The CDR3 consists of 13 residues. The CDR3 nucleotides are TGTGCTAGCAGCTTAGCGTGGGGCCATGAGCAGTTCTTC. Protein product: CASSLAWGHEQFF.

This chain links TRBV7-6 with TRBJ2-2; 10 nucleotides match TRBD2. CDR3 length: 19 amino acids. J was trimmed by 0 bases and V by 1 base; bases with no gene match: 8. Germline CDR1 SGHVS, CDR2 FNYEAQ. This CDR3 reads CASSLDRLAGATNTGELFF. DNA for the CDR3: TGTGCCAGCAGCTTAGATAGGCTAGCGGGGGCTACGAACACCGGGGAGCTGTTTTTT.

CDR3 loop: CASSLAGGERETQYF. The CDR3, as DNA: TGTGCCAGCAGCTTAGCTGGTGGGGAGAGAGAGACCCAGTACTTC. This chain uses TRBV11-2 with TRBJ2-5, with D perhaps matching TRBD2 (5 bases). With 1 base removed from V and 4 bases from J, the gap between germline ends came to 13 bases. Per germline, CDR1 SGHAT and CDR2 FQNNGV. CDR3 size: 15 residues.

The chain couples TRBV6-4 to TRBJ2-7; 7 bases line up with TRBD2. CDR1 is MRHNA, CDR2 SNTAGT, per germline. V gave up 3 bases and J gave up 5 bases; unmatched junction bases: 13. There are 16 residues in the CDR3. The CDR3 loop is CASSDPRLAAANEQYF. CDR3 in DNA: TGTGCCAGCAGTGATCCTAGACTAGCAGCCGCGAACGAGCAGTACTTC.

This clonotype has only a few counts. The J gene is TRBJ2-3, the V gene TRBV6-2 or TRBV6-3; D is uncertain. The ends were cut back, 6 bases at V and 0 bases at J, with 10 bases in the middle. In germline, CDR1 is MNHEY, CDR2 SVGEGT. CDR3 length equals 14 residues. This CDR3 is CASRAYHSTDTQYF. The CDR3 nucleotides read TGTGCCAGCAGGGCCTACCATAGCACAGATACGCAGTATTTT.